This T cell receptor (beta chain) was sequenced during a study of cytomegalovirus exposure and HLA in healthy donors. Germline V gene lookup returns CDR1 SGHTA and CDR2 FQGTGA. The CDR3 consists of 15 residues. After removal of 4 bases from V and 6 bases from J, the junction contained 8 bases not matched to a gene. Assay used: immunoSEQ multiplex PCR; TCRdb lists only in-frame clones, some missing. The sample shows just over 65,000 clones, 95% to 97% of them seen only once. While the first cohort had 650 to 850 subjects, the donors belonged to the separate validation cohort of 120 subjects. This chain links TRBV7-3 with TRBJ2-7; the match to TRBD1 covers 11 bases. This receptor was taken from a woman under 30 in good health and CMV-seropositive. The source material was PBMCs. CDR3 nucleotides: TGTGCCAGCAGCTCTTCCGGGACAGGGGGAGCCGAGCAGTACTTC. This gives the protein CASSSSGTGGAEQYF.